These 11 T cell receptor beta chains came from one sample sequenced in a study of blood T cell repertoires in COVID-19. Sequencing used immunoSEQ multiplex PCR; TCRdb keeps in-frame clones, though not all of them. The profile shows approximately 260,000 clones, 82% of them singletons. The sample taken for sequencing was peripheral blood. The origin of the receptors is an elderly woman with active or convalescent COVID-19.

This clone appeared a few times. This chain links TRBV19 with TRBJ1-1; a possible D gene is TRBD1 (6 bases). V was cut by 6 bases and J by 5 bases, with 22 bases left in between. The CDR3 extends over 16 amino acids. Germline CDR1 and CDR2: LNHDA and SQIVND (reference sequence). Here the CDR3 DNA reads TGTGCCAGTAGATTCCAGGGGAGGGGCTTGAGGACTGAAGCTTTCTTT. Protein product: CASRFQGRGLRTEAFF.

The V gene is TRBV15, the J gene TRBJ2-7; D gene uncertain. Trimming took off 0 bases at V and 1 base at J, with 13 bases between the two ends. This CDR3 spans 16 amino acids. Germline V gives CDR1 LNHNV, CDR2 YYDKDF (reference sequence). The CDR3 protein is CATSRDRADISYEQYF. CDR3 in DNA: TGTGCCACCAGCAGAGATAGAGCCGATATATCCTACGAGCAGTACTTC.

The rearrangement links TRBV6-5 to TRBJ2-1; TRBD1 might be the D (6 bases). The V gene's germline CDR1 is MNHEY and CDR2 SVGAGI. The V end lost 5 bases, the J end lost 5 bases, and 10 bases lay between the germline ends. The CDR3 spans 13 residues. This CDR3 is CASSTGINNEQFF. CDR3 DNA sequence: TGTGCCAGCAGTACAGGGATTAACAATGAGCAGTTCTTC.

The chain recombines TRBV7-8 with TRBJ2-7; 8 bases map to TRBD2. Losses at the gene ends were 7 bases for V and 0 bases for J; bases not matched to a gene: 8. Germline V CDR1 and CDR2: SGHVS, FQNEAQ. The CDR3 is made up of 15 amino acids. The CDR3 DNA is TGTGCCAGCACCAACCCGGGACTAGGCTCCTACGAGCAGTACTTC. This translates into CASTNPGLGSYEQYF.

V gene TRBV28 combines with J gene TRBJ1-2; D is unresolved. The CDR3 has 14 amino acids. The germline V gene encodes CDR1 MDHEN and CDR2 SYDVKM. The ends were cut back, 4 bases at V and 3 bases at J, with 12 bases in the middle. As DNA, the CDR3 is TGTGCCAGCAGTTCCGAGTACAGATACTATGGCTACACCTTC. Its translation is CASSSEYRYYGYTF.

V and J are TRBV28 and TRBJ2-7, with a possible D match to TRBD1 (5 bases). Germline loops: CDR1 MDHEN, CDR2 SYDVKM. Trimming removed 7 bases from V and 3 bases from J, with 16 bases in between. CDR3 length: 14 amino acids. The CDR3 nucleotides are TGTGCCAGCAATCGGCAGGGTAGGATCTACGAGCAGTACTTC. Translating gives CASNRQGRIYEQYF.

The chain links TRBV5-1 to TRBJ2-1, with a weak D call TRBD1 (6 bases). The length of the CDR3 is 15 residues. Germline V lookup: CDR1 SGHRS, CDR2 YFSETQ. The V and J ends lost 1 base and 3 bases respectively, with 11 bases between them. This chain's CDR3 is CASSLRQGNYNEQFF. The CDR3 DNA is TGCGCCAGCAGCTTGCGGCAGGGGAACTACAATGAGCAGTTCTTC. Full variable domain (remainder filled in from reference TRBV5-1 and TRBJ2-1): KAGVTQTPRYLIKTRGQQVTLSCSPISGHRSVSWYQQTPGQGLQFLFEYFSETQRNKGNFPGRFSGRQFSNSRSEMNVSTLELGDSALYLCASSLRQGNYNEQFFGPGTRLTVL.

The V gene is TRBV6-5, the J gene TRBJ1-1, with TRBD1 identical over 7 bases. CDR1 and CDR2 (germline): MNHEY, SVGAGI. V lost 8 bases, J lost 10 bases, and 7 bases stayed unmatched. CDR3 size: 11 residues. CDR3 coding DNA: TGTGCCAGCTCCTACAGGGGAGTAGCTTTCTTT. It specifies CASSYRGVAFF.

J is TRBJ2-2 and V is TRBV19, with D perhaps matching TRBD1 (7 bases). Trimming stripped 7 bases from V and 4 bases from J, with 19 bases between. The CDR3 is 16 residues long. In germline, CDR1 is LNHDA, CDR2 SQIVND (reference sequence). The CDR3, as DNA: TGTGCCAGTATCGGCGGGAACAGGGGTTTCACCGGGGAGCTGTTTTTT. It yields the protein CASIGGNRGFTGELFF. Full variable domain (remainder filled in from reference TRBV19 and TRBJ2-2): DGGITQSPKYLFRKEGQNVTLSCEQNLNHDAMYWYRQDPGQGLRLIYYSQIVNDFQKGDIAEGYSVSREKKESFPLTVTSAQKNPTAFYLCASIGGNRGFTGELFFGEGSRLTVL.

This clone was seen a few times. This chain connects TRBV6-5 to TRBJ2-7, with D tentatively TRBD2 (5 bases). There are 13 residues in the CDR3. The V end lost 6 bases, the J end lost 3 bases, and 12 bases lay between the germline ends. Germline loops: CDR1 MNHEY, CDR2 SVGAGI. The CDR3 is CASSTGLNYEQYF. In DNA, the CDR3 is TGTGCCAGCAGCACTGGACTGAACTACGAGCAGTACTTC.

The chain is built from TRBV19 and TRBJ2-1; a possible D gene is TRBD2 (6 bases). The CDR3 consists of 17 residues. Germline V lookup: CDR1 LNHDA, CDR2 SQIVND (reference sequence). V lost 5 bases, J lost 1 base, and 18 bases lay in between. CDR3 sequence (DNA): TGTGCCAGTAGTGCCCGGGGGAGGCTGGAGTCCTACAATGAGCAGTTCTTC. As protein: CASSARGRLESYNEQFF.